The subject of this entry is one TCR beta chain. Germline CDR1 SGHTA, CDR2 FQGNSA. The CDR3 consists of 14 residues. With V trimmed by 8 bases and J by 4 bases, 7 bases remained unmatched. Study processing details: For nucleated cells, counts were estimated from reference gene primer amplification. Clones were read by immunoSEQ multiplex PCR, and TCRdb kept only the in-frame ones, dropping some. The DNA gave D and trimming, while V, J and clone size come from that table. The sample includes approximately 100,000 clones, roughly 84% of them seen just once. The data belong to a study of blood T cell repertoires in COVID-19. As for the study in general: Both acute and convalescent COVID-19 samples were obtained from the United States, Italy and Spain. T cells, B-cell-depleted T cells, or PBMCs provided the cDNA or gDNA that served as material.

This TCR was recovered from a human donor in a cohort sampled during active or convalescent COVID-19. Sequenced: peripheral blood. This chain connects TRBV7-2 to TRBJ2-7; 11 nucleotides align to TRBD2. DNA of the CDR3: TGTGCCAGCGCCTTGACTAGCGGGGAGTACGAGCAGTACTTC. This gives the protein CASALTSGEYEQYF.